The T cell receptor beta chain described here comes from a study of T cells in localized non-small cell lung cancer. Study-wide findings and caveats: T cell clonality was highest in uninvolved adjacent lung, above tumor. Among the top 100 tumor clones, a median approximately 60 appeared in adjacent lung.

The germline V gene encodes CDR1 SGHRS and CDR2 YFSETQ. The length of the CDR3 is 18 residues. With 2 bases removed from V and 5 bases from J, the gap between germline ends came to 25 bases. This table comes from immunoSEQ multiplex PCR, and its TCRdb copy is limited to in-frame clones, with some not included. Of over 45,000 clones listed, roughly 77% were seen once; the top ten hold less than 20%. In regard to this clone: Its antigen remains unknown.

Sequenced material: peripheral blood, taken before any cancer treatment. This chain links TRBV5-1 with TRBJ1-1; D gene uncertain. The TCR originated in a man aged 35-69 years with stage I squamous cell lung carcinoma. CDR3 residues: CASSFSRPSRGWGTEAFF. DNA for the CDR3: TGCGCCAGCAGCTTTAGCCGTCCGTCAAGAGGGTGGGGAACTGAAGCTTTCTTT. The entire variable domain, with the rest obtained from reference TRBV5-1 and TRBJ1-1, is as follows: KAGVTQTPRYLIKTRGQQVTLSCSPISGHRSVSWYQQTPGQGLQFLFEYFSETQRNKGNFPGRFSGRQFSNSRSEMNVSTLELGDSALYLCASSFSRPSRGWGTEAFFGQGTRLTVV.